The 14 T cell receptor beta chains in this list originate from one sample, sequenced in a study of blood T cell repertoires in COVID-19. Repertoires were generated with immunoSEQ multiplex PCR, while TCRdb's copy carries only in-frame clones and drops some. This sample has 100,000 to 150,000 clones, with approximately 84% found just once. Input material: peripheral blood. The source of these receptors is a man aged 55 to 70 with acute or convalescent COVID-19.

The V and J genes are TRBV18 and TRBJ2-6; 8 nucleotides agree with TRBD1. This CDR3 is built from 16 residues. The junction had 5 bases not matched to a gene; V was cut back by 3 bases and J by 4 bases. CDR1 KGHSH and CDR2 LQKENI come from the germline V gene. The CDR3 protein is CASSPGQGAGANVLTF. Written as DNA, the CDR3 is TGTGCCAGCTCACCGGGGCAGGGGGCCGGGGCCAACGTCCTGACTTTC. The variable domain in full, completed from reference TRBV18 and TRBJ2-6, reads NAGVMQNPRHLVRRRGQEARLRCSPMKGHSHVYWYRQLPEEGLKFMVYLQKENIIDESGMPKERFSAEFPKEGPSILRIQQVVRGDSAAYFCASSPGQGAGANVLTFGAGSRLTVL.

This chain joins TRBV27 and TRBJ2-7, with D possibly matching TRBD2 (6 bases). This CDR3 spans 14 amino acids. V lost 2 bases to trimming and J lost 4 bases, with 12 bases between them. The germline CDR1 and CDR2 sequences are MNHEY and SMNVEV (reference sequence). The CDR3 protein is CASSLKGGGYEQYF. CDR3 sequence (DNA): TGTGCCAGCAGTTTAAAGGGAGGTGGATACGAGCAGTACTTC.

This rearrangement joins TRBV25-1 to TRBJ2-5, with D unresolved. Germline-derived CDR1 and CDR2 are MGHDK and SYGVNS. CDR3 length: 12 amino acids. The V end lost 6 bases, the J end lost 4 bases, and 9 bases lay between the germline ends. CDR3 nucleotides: TGTGCCAGCAGCGTAGTCTCAGAGACCCAGTACTTC. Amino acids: CASSVVSETQYF.

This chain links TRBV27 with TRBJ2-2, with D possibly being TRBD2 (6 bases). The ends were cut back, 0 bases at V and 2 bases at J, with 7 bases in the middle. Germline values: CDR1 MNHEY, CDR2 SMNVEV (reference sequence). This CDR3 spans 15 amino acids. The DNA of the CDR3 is TGTGCCAGCAGTTTATCGCGGGGAAACACCGGGGAGCTGTTTTTT. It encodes CASSLSRGNTGELFF.

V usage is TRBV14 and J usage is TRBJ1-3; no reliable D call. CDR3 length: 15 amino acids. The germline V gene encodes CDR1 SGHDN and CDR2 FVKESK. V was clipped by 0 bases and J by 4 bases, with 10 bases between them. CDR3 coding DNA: TGTGCCAGCAGCCAAGACAACCGGTGGGGAAACACCATATATTTT. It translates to CASSQDNRWGNTIYF.

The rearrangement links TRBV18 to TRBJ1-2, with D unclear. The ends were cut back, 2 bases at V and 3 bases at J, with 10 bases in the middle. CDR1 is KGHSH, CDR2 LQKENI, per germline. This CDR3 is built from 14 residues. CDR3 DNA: TGTGCCAGCTCACCAGGCGGAGAATACTATGGCTACACCTTC. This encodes CASSPGGEYYGYTF.

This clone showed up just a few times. The CDR3 protein is CASSYWETSGGAVPGELFF. In DNA, the CDR3 is TGTGCCAGCAGTTACTGGGAAACTAGCGGGGGGGCGGTTCCCGGGGAGCTGTTTTTT. V and J are TRBV6-7 and TRBJ2-2; 13 nucleotides align to TRBD2. TRBV6-7 is annotated as an ORF whose role is uncertain. Trimming removed 1 base from V and 6 bases from J; junction bases left unmatched: 11. This CDR3 contains 19 residues.

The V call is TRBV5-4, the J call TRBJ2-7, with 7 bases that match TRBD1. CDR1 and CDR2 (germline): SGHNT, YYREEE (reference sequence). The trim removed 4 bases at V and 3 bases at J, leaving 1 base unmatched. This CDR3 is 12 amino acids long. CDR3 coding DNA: TGTGCCAGCAGCAGGGACAGCTACGAGCAGTACTTC. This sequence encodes CASSRDSYEQYF.

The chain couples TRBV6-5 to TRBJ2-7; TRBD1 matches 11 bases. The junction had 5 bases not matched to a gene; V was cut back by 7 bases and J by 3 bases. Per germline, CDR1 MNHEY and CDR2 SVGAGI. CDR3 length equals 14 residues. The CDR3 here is CASIPGTGGYEQYF. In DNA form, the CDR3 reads TGTGCCAGCATCCCGGGGACAGGGGGCTACGAGCAGTACTTC.

For the CDR3, the DNA is TGTGCCAGCAGCCAGTTGAGACAGGGTACCAACAATGAGCAGTTCTTC. Translating it yields CASSQLRQGTNNEQFF. The rearrangement links TRBV3-1 (or the pseudogene TRBV3-2) to TRBJ2-1; 7 nucleotides match TRBD1. There are 16 residues in the CDR3. The germline gives CDR1 LGHDT, CDR2 YNNKEL (reference sequence). V dropped 3 bases and J dropped 5; count of bases not matched to a gene: 10.

CDR3 DNA sequence: TGTGCCAGCAGCTTGGGTGGGGGCGAAGCAGATACGCAGTATTTT. This translates into CASSLGGGEADTQYF. V gene TRBV5-5 combines with J gene TRBJ2-3, with a weak D call TRBD1 (6 bases). From germline, CDR1 is SGHKS and CDR2 YYEKEE (reference sequence). V lost 0 bases, J lost 4 bases, and 12 bases lay in between. This CDR3 has 15 residues.

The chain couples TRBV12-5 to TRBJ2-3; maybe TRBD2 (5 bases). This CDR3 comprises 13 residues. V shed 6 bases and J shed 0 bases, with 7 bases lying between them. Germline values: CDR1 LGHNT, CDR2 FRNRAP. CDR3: CASGGGSTDTQYF. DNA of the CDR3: TGTGCTAGTGGCGGAGGAAGCACAGATACGCAGTATTTT.

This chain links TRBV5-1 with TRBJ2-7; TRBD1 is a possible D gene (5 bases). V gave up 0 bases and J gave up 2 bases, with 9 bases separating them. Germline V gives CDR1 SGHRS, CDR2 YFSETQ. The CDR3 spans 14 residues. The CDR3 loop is CASSLGAGTYEQYF. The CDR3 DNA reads TGCGCCAGCAGCTTGGGTGCAGGGACCTACGAGCAGTACTTC.

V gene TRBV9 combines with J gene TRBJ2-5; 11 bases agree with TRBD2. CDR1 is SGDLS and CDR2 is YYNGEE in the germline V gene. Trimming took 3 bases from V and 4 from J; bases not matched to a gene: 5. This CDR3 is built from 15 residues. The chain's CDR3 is CASSGSGTSGETQYF. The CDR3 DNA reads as TGTGCCAGCAGCGGTTCCGGGACTAGCGGAGAGACCCAGTACTTC.